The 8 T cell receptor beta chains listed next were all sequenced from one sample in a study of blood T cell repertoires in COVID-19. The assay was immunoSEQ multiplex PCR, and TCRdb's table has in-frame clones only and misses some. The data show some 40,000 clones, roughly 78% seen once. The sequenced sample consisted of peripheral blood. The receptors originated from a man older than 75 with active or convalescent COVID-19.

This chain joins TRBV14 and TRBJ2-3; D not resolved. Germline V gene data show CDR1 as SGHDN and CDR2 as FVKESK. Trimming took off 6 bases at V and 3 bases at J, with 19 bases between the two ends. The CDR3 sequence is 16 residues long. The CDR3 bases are TGTGCCAGCAGTTACGTCGGCAGGTCCATGACAGATACGCAGTATTTT. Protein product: CASSYVGRSMTDTQYF.

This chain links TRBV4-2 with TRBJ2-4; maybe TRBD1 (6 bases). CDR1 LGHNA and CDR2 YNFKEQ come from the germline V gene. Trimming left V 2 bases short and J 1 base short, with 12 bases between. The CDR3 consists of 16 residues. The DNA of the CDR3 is TGTGCCAGCAGCCAAACACAGGGTTGGGCCAAAAACATTCAGTACTTC. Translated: CASSQTQGWAKNIQYF.

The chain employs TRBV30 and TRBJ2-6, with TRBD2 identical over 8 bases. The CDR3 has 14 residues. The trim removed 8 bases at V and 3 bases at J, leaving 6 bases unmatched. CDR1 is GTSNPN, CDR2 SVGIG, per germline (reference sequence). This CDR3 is CAHSGGHGANVLTF. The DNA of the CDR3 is TGTGCCCACTCGGGGGGGCATGGGGCCAACGTCCTGACTTTC. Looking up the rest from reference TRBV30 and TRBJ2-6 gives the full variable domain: SQTIHQWPATLVQPVGSPLSLECTVEGTSNPNLYWYRQAAGRGLQLLFYSVGIGQISSEVPQNLSASRPQDRQFILSSKKLLLSDSGFYLCAHSGGHGANVLTFGAGSRLTVL.

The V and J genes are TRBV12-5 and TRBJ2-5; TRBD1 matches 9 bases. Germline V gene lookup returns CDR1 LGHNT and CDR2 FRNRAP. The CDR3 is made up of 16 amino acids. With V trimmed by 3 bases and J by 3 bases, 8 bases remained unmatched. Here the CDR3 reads CASGLGTGTPEETQYF. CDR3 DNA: TGTGCTAGTGGTTTAGGGACAGGGACCCCCGAAGAGACCCAGTACTTC.

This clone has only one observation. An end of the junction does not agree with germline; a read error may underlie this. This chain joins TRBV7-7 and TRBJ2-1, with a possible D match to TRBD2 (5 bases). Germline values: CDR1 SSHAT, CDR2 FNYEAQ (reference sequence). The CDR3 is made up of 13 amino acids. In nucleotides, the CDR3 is TGTGCTAGCAGCCGCGGGTTGGGCAATGAGCAGTTCTTC. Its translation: CASSRGLGNEQFF.

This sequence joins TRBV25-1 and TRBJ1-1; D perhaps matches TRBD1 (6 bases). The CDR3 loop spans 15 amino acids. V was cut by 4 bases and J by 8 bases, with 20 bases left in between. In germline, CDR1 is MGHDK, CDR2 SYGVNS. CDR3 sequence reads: CASSGSMTGLREAFF. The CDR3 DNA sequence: TGTGCCAGCAGTGGTTCGATGACAGGTCTAAGGGAAGCTTTCTTT.

In DNA, the CDR3 is TGTGCCAGCAGCTTGGAACAGGTTGAGTTCTTC. It yields the protein CASSLEQVEFF. The chain couples TRBV7-9 to TRBJ2-1, with D perhaps matching TRBD1 (5 bases). Trimming took off 3 bases at V and 14 bases at J, with 11 bases between the two ends. Germline-derived CDR1 and CDR2 are SEHNR and FQNEAQ (reference sequence). There are 11 residues in the CDR3.

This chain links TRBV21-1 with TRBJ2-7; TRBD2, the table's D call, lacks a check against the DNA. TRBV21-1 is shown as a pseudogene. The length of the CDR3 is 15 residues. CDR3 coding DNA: TGTGCCAGCAGCACTCACGAGAGGGGAGGATACGAGCAGTACTTC. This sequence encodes CASSTHERGGYEQYF.